This TCR beta chain originates from a study of shared clonotypes between healthy human individuals. Findings and limits, study-wide: Naive CD4 clonotypes were shared across several donors at approximately 5.3%. Among donors, the sharing of clonotypes was expected to be influenced by sequencing depth.

A remark on this clone: What it binds is unknown.

Trimming removed 8 bases from V and 2 bases from J, with 12 bases in between. The CDR3 runs 14 residues. CDR1 and CDR2 from the germline V gene are SNHLY and FYNNEI. The protocol was immunoSEQ multiplex PCR, while the TCRdb copy is restricted to in-frame clones and leaves out a portion. The sample contains roughly 1.4 million clones, 98% of which appear only once. This chain connects TRBV2 to TRBJ2-2; D remains ambiguous. The sequence was collected from a man aged 25 to 45 in good health. Source material: naive CD4+ T cells sorted from blood. The subset is: CD45RA+ positively selected. The CDR3 DNA is TGTGCCAGCCTGAAACTCCAAAACACCGGGGAGCTGTTTTTT. Translating gives CASLKLQNTGELFF.